This T cell receptor beta chain appears in the sequencing data of a study of cytomegalovirus exposure and HLA in healthy donors. This CDR3 is 15 amino acids long. V lost 7 bases and J lost 4, with 20 bases in between. Germline CDR1 reads MDHEN; CDR2 reads SYDVKM. PCR used 60 Vbeta primers and 13 Jbeta primers. Clones were read by immunoSEQ multiplex PCR, and TCRdb kept only the in-frame ones, dropping some. The sample holds about 120,000 clones, around three quarters seen once. V is TRBV28 and J is TRBJ2-7; the D gene is possibly TRBD1 (5 bases). The sequence came from a woman aged 18 to 35 in good health and CMV-seropositive. Sequencing was carried out using PBMCs. The DNA of the CDR3 is TGTGCCAGCAACCCCCTTAGGCAGGGTATTTACGAGCAGTACTTC. It encodes CASNPLRQGIYEQYF.